The source of this TCR beta chain is a study of monozygotic twins with inflammatory bowel disease. Study results and limitations: Especially with disease activity, IBD patients shared fewer clonotypes with others than healthy twins did.

Per-sample cDNA came from eight separate reactions. Reanalyzing the 5' RACE reads, TCRdb keeps one entry per CDR3 protein, without DNA. Reported are some 330,000 distinct CDR3 sequences; the ten largest clones contain roughly 5.3%. Notes on this clonotype: Antigen unknown.

The germline V gene has CDR1 SQVTM and CDR2 ANQGSEA. The CDR3 covers 12 residues. The receptor comes from a human donor with ulcerative colitis or Crohn's disease, or a healthy co-twin of an affected twin (not recorded which). The chain joins TRBV29-1 to TRBJ1-2; TCRdb outputs TRBD1, but without DNA this stays unchecked. Sequencing was carried out using blood. The CDR3 is CSVVGTVYGYTF.